Following are 13 T cell receptor beta chains from one sample sequenced in a study of neoadjuvant anti-PD-1 for oral cavity cancer. The protocol was immunoSEQ multiplex PCR, while the TCRdb copy is restricted to in-frame clones and leaves out a portion. Among about 72,000 clones listed, around 80% were seen once. Sequencing was performed on PBMCs, taken before nivolumab (anti-PD-1) treatment. The receptors come from a person aged 35 to 85 with oral cavity squamous cell carcinoma.

The chain links TRBV5-1 to TRBJ2-7; 10 positions agree with TRBD2. V lost 2 bases and J lost 4; bases outside the gene matches: 15. Germline CDR1 and CDR2: SGHRS and YFSETQ. There are 18 residues in the CDR3. CDR3: CASSFPEREGSSQYEQYF. CDR3 bases: TGCGCCAGCAGCTTCCCAGAGCGGGAGGGCTCTTCCCAATACGAGCAGTACTTC.

The chain joins TRBV2 to TRBJ2-7; D is perhaps TRBD2 (6 bases). The CDR3 is 16 residues long. V lost 4 bases and J 2 bases, leaving 18 bases between the germline ends. Germline V gene data show CDR1 as SNHLY and CDR2 as FYNNEI. CDR3 amino acids: CASSVPRGGKPYEQYF. The CDR3 DNA is TGTGCCAGCAGTGTCCCGCGAGGCGGGAAACCCTACGAGCAGTACTTC. The full variable domain, with the rest looked up from reference TRBV2 and TRBJ2-7, is EPEVTQTPSHQVTQMGQEVILRCVPISNHLYFYWYRQILGQKVEFLVSFYNNEISEKSEIFDDQFSVERPDGSNFTLKIRSTKLEDSAMYFCASSVPRGGKPYEQYFGPGTRLTVT.

This clone was picked up a small number of times. The chain carries TRBV7-9 and TRBJ2-7; the D gene could be TRBD1 or TRBD2 (5 bases each). Germline-derived CDR1 and CDR2 are SEHNR and FQNEAQ (reference sequence). V lost 5 bases to trimming and J lost 3 bases, with 26 bases between them. CDR3 length: 18 amino acids. CDR3 sequence (DNA): TGTGCCAGCAGCGGAGAGGGGTTTAGGGGCCCGATTATCTACGAGCAGTACTTC. This gives the protein CASSGEGFRGPIIYEQYF.

The rearrangement links TRBV7-9 to TRBJ2-7, with TRBD2 matching 10 bases. The CDR3 runs 15 residues. V lost 1 base to trimming and J lost 2 bases; unmatched junction nucleotides: 2. The germline gives CDR1 SEHNR, CDR2 FQNEAQ (reference sequence). CDR3 amino acids: CASSLVSGRAYEQYF. CDR3 nucleotides: TGTGCCAGCAGCTTAGTGAGCGGGAGGGCCTACGAGCAGTACTTC. Filled out from reference TRBV7-9 and TRBJ2-7, the complete variable domain reads DTGVSQNPRHKITKRGQNVTFRCDPISEHNRLYWYRQTLGQGPEFLTYFQNEAQLEKSRLLSDRFSAERPKGSFSTLEIQRTEQGDSAMYLCASSLVSGRAYEQYFGPGTRLTVT.

V is TRBV7-9 and J is TRBJ2-3, with TRBD2 matching 7 bases. The CDR3 totals 13 residues. V dropped 5 bases and J dropped 2; count of bases not matched to a gene: 1. CDR1 is SEHNR, CDR2 FQNEAQ, per germline (reference sequence). CDR3 protein: CASSGLVTDTQYF. The CDR3 DNA reads TGTGCCAGCAGCGGACTAGTCACAGATACGCAGTATTTT.

This rearrangement joins TRBV7-6 to TRBJ2-7, with D perhaps TRBD1 (6 bases). Germline V CDR1 and CDR2: SGHVS, FNYEAQ. The V end was cut by 5 bases, the J end by 0 bases, with 11 bases between. The CDR3 length is 14 residues. The CDR3 loop is CASSPTGISYEQYF. The CDR3 region has the DNA TGTGCCAGCAGCCCGACAGGTATCTCCTACGAGCAGTACTTC. Looking up the rest from reference TRBV7-6 and TRBJ2-7 gives the full variable domain: GAGVSQSPRYKVTKRGQDVALRCDPISGHVSLYWYRQALGQGPEFLTYFNYEAQQDKSGLPNDRFSAERPEGSISTLTIQRTEQRDSAMYRCASSPTGISYEQYFGPGTRLTVT.

The chain recombines TRBV6-4 with TRBJ1-2, with 7 nucleotides matching TRBD1. The CDR3 covers 13 residues. The J segment lost 4 bases and the V segment lost 4 bases, leaving 3 bases of the junction unmatched. Germline assignment: CDR1 MRHNA and CDR2 SNTAGT. As DNA, the CDR3 is TGTGCCAGCAGTGGGGGACAGTTCTATGGCTACACCTTC. Translating gives CASSGGQFYGYTF.

J is TRBJ1-2 and V is TRBV5-1; the D gene is possibly TRBD1 (5 bases). This CDR3 region has 15 residues. Germline CDR1 SGHRS, CDR2 YFSETQ. The ends were cut back, 2 bases at V and 3 bases at J, with 14 bases in the middle. CDR3 sequence (DNA): TGCGCCAGCAGCTTCTCGTTGGGACGTCACTATGGCTACACCTTC. This gives the protein CASSFSLGRHYGYTF.

This sequence joins TRBV5-4 and TRBJ2-3; D is undetermined. The CDR3 has 13 amino acids. Germline assignment: CDR1 SGHNT and CDR2 YYREEE (reference sequence). V dropped 2 bases and J dropped 2 bases, with 6 bases sitting between them. The CDR3 loop reads CASSFLLTDTQYF. The CDR3 DNA follows: TGTGCCAGCAGCTTTCTCCTCACAGATACGCAGTATTTT.

This rearrangement joins TRBV27 to TRBJ2-5; tentatively, D is TRBD2 (6 bases). The V and J ends lost 3 bases and 4 bases respectively, with 9 bases between them. CDR3 length equals 13 residues. Germline loops: CDR1 MNHEY, CDR2 SMNVEV (reference sequence). The CDR3 here is CASSFLGGETQYF. The CDR3 nucleotides are TGTGCCAGCAGTTTCTTGGGGGGAGAGACCCAGTACTTC.

A word on this clone: The germline gene is not matched at one end of the junction; a read error may be the cause. This sequence joins TRBV6-7 and TRBJ1-2; no firm D call. TRBV6-7 belongs to the ORF category, with a function that is uncertain. The CDR3 loop spans 9 amino acids. DNA for the CDR3: TGTGCCAGCAGTTACGCGGTCACATTC. Protein sequence: CASSYAVTF.

The CDR3 loop is CASNRREGTF. For the CDR3, the DNA is TGTGCCAGCAACCGGCGGGAAGGCACCTTC. The chain links TRBV27 to TRBJ1-2; D is uncertain. The germline V gene encodes CDR1 MNHEY and CDR2 SMNVEV (reference sequence). V lost 7 bases and J 13 bases, leaving 13 bases between the germline ends. The CDR3 spans 10 residues.

This sequence joins TRBV6-1 and TRBJ2-3; D is undetermined. V was shortened by 7 bases and J by 4 bases, with 9 bases between the two germline ends. Germline-derived CDR1 and CDR2 are MNHNS and SASEGT. There are 12 residues in the CDR3. CDR3 bases: TGTGCCAGCAAGTTGGGGTCAGATACGCAGTATTTT. Translation: CASKLGSDTQYF.